The T cell receptor beta chain described here comes from a study of T cell responses to AZD1222 COVID-19 vaccine. Study-wide findings and caveats: Only 6 or 7 AZD1222 recipients tested seropositive at baseline.

The CDR3 length is 14 residues. Between the trimmed V and J ends, which lost 0 bases and 4 bases, there was a span of 10 bases. Germline loops: CDR1 SGDLS, CDR2 YYNGEE. Comments on this clone: The antigen remains undetermined.

Measured with immunoSEQ multiplex PCR; TCRdb has only the in-frame clones, and not every one. The sample yields around 130,000 clones, 85% to 90% seen once. The V and J genes are TRBV9 and TRBJ1-1; no reliable D call. This specimen was peripheral blood, taken 28 days after the second AZD1222 dose. The clonotype was recovered from an adult who received the AZD1222 COVID-19 vaccine. CDR3 sequence (DNA): TGTGCCAGCAGCGTAGCTCATTCGGGCACTGAAGCTTTCTTT. The encoded protein is CASSVAHSGTEAFF. Supplemented by reference TRBV9 and TRBJ1-1, the full variable domain reads DSGVTQTPKHLITATGQRVTLRCSPRSGDLSVYWYQQSLDQGLQFLIQYYNGEERAKGNILERFSAQQFPDLHSELNLSSLELGDSALYFCASSVAHSGTEAFFGQGTRLTVV.